The 25 T cell receptor beta chains in this list originate from one sample, sequenced in a study of regulatory T cells in long-lasting Graves disease. Arm-PCR of CDR3 regions with iRepertoire HTBI primers generated TCR beta libraries. TCRdb independently ran MiXCR on the multiplex PCR reads; one entry per CDR3 protein. Of some 560,000 distinct CDR3 sequences in the sample, 15% to 20% were seen once. Specified time point: newly diagnosed GD, antithyroid drugs for less than 3 months. Preparation of the TCR library used RNA extracted from PBMCs. These data were also filed under a second study, of T cells in Graves' hyperthyroidism and ophthalmopathy.

The specimen was peripheral blood mononuclear cells (PBMCs), collected at new diagnosis, from a patient treated with antithyroid drugs. Receptor source: a woman between 40 and 65 years old with Graves disease.

This clonotype showed up many times. The CDR3 sequence is CASSPDRGTNTEAFF. Written as DNA, the CDR3 is TGTGCCAGCAGCCCGGACAGGGGAACGAACACTGAAGCTTTCTTT. The chain recombines TRBV11-2 with TRBJ1-1; TRBD1 matches 9 bases. V lost 5 bases to trimming and J lost 1 base; unmatched junction nucleotides: 5. The germline V gene has CDR1 SGHAT and CDR2 FQNNGV. The CDR3 has 15 residues.

This clonotype was observed many times. This rearrangement joins TRBV18 to TRBJ1-1; the D is unclear. V lost 3 bases and J 4 bases, leaving 15 bases between the germline ends. This CDR3 contains 15 residues. Germline loops: CDR1 KGHSH, CDR2 LQKENI. The CDR3 DNA sequence: TGTGCCAGCTCACCCCCCCCCTCGTTGTCCACTGAAGCTTTCTTT. Translated: CASSPPPSLSTEAFF.

The chain recombines TRBV20-1 with TRBJ1-1, with D unresolved. Germline values: CDR1 DFQATT, CDR2 SNEGSKA (reference sequence). V lost 3 bases, J lost 0 bases, and 8 bases lay in between. The length of the CDR3 is 13 residues. CDR3 residues: CSASPHMNTEAFF. The CDR3 nucleotides are TGCAGTGCTAGCCCCCACATGAACACTGAAGCTTTCTTT.

In its sample, this clonotype was seen many times. The gene calls are TRBV11-2 and TRBJ2-7; 7 nucleotides agree with TRBD2. The CDR3 length is 12 residues. The ends lost 6 bases at V and 9 bases at J; junction bases unmatched: 8. Germline assignment: CDR1 SGHAT and CDR2 FQNNGV. CDR3 amino acids: CASSQTGRGQYF. CDR3 bases: TGTGCCAGCAGTCAAACGGGGAGGGGGCAGTACTTC.

This clonotype came up many times. The chain employs TRBV12-3 or TRBV12-4 and TRBJ2-7; D call uncertain. The CDR3 is 16 amino acids. V lost 1 base, J lost 1 base, and 14 bases lay in between. CDR3 coding DNA: TGTGCCAGCAGTTTAGGACATCCGGGCCTGTCCTACGAGCAGTACTTC. Translation gives CASSLGHPGLSYEQYF.

This clonotype has at least ten counts. The chain links TRBV19 to TRBJ1-5, with TRBD1 identical over 8 bases. CDR3 length: 15 amino acids. Germline CDR1 is LNHDA and CDR2 is SQIVND (reference sequence). V lost 9 bases and J lost 3; bases outside the gene matches: 10. CDR3 in amino acids: CASAQGDRINQPQHF. The CDR3 DNA sequence: TGTGCCAGCGCGCAAGGGGACAGGATCAATCAGCCCCAGCATTTT.

The CDR3 region is CASSLEGSQPQHF. CDR3 nucleotides: TGTGCCAGCAGCTTGGAGGGGAGTCAGCCCCAGCATTTT. This chain joins TRBV7-9 and TRBJ1-5; D possibly corresponds to TRBD1 (5 bases). Germline-derived CDR1 and CDR2 are SEHNR and FQNEAQ (reference sequence). Trimming stripped 3 bases from V and 6 bases from J, with 9 bases between. The CDR3 has 13 amino acids.

This clonotype was seen repeatedly, ten times or more. V is TRBV5-1 and J is TRBJ2-3; TRBD2 aligns across 11 bases. CDR3 length equals 14 residues. Per the germline V gene, CDR1 is SGHRS and CDR2 is YFSETQ. Unmatched junction bases numbered 5, after V lost 4 bases and J lost 7 bases. Here the CDR3 DNA reads TGCGCCAGCAGCACGACTAGCGGGGTAAATACGCAGTATTTT. Translating it yields CASSTTSGVNTQYF.

The rearrangement uses TRBV5-6 and TRBJ2-4; 8 bases map to TRBD2. With 4 bases clipped from V and 3 bases from J, the junction kept 18 bases outside the gene matches. Germline assignment: CDR1 SGHDT and CDR2 YYEEEE. The CDR3 runs 19 residues. CDR3 nucleotide sequence: TGTGCCAGCAGCCCCCAGGTTGCGGGGGGATATAGAGACAAAAACATTCAGTACTTC. This codes for CASSPQVAGGYRDKNIQYF.

This chain uses TRBV2 with TRBJ2-7, with TRBD1 identical over 8 bases. The CDR3 runs to 15 residues. In germline, CDR1 is SNHLY, CDR2 FYNNEI. V gave up 3 bases and J gave up 7 bases; unmatched junction bases: 11. The CDR3 spells CASSDFGQGGGEQYF. The CDR3 DNA is TGTGCCAGCAGTGACTTCGGACAGGGTGGGGGAGAGCAGTACTTC.

This clonotype showed up just a few times. The V call is TRBV7-9, the J call TRBJ2-1, with D perhaps TRBD1 (6 bases). This CDR3 is built from 14 residues. Trimming cost V 1 base and J 5 bases, with 9 bases left between them. Germline V gene lookup returns CDR1 SEHNR and CDR2 FQNEAQ (reference sequence). In DNA, the CDR3 is TGTGCCAGCAGCTTAGATCCAGGGGACAATGAGCAGTTCTTC. Translating it yields CASSLDPGDNEQFF.

Worth noting for this clonotype: Its ends do not fully match the called genes, so a read error is possible. The chain couples TRBV10-3 to TRBJ1-2; D is ambiguous. The CDR3 length is 13 residues. Germline-derived CDR1 and CDR2 are ENHRY and SYGVKD. The CDR3 nucleotides read TGTGCCAGCAGTTTCCTGGACTATTATGGCTACACCTTC. Translation gives CASSFLDYYGYTF.

This clonotype has only a few counts. CDR3 nucleotide sequence: TGTGCCAGCAGCCCTATAGAGGCCTACTATGGCTACACCTTC. Translation gives CASSPIEAYYGYTF. This chain joins TRBV7-9 and TRBJ1-2, with D uncertain. Deletions cut 5 bases from V and 3 bases from J, with 13 bases between. Germline V gene data show CDR1 as SEHNR and CDR2 as FQNEAQ (reference sequence). The length of the CDR3 is 14 residues.

This clonotype was seen at least ten times. The rearrangement uses TRBV28 and TRBJ1-1; D ambiguous. In germline, CDR1 is MDHEN, CDR2 SYDVKM. The CDR3 has 17 amino acids. V gave up 3 bases and J gave up 0 bases, with 17 bases separating them. The CDR3 nucleotides are TGTGCCAGCAGTTTGTGGGCACTGGGGTCTCTGAACACTGAAGCTTTCTTT. It is translated as CASSLWALGSLNTEAFF.

The chain couples TRBV28 to TRBJ2-2, with unresolved D. The CDR3 sequence is 13 residues long. Deletions cut 9 bases from V and 6 bases from J, with 14 bases between. Germline CDR1 is MDHEN and CDR2 is SYDVKM. The CDR3 is CASGSHEAGELFF. CDR3 in DNA: TGTGCCAGTGGATCCCACGAGGCCGGGGAGCTGTTTTTT.

This clonotype was detected ten times or more. The chain uses TRBV27 and TRBJ2-7; D call uncertain. This CDR3 has 14 amino acids. The V and J ends lost 5 bases and 2 bases respectively, with 13 bases between them. Per germline, CDR1 MNHEY and CDR2 SMNVEV (reference sequence). The CDR3 sequence: CASSPDVVAYEQYF. The DNA for the CDR3 is TGTGCCAGCAGTCCGGACGTCGTCGCCTACGAGCAGTACTTC.

This clonotype has more than one count but fewer than ten. This sequence joins TRBV7-9 and TRBJ2-6; 9 bases match TRBD1. This CDR3 spans 17 amino acids. With V trimmed by 4 bases and J by 0 bases, 4 bases remained unmatched. From germline, CDR1 is SEHNR and CDR2 FQNEAQ (reference sequence). The CDR3 coding sequence is TGTGCCAGCAGCTGGGACAGGGCCCCCTCTGGGGCCAACGTCCTGACTTTC. This sequence encodes CASSWDRAPSGANVLTF.

In its sample, this clonotype was seen many times. The chain employs TRBV7-9 and TRBJ2-1; D is uncertain. Germline assignment: CDR1 SEHNR and CDR2 FQNEAQ (reference sequence). V was trimmed by 4 bases and J by 4 bases, leaving 8 bases between them. CDR3 length equals 13 residues. Here the CDR3 reads CASSWARYNEQFF. Written as DNA, the CDR3 is TGTGCCAGCAGCTGGGCTAGATACAATGAGCAGTTCTTC. Combining the CDR3 with reference TRBV7-9 and TRBJ2-1 gives the whole variable domain DTGVSQNPRHKITKRGQNVTFRCDPISEHNRLYWYRQTLGQGPEFLTYFQNEAQLEKSRLLSDRFSAERPKGSFSTLEIQRTEQGDSAMYLCASSWARYNEQFFGPGTRLTVL.

Note on this clonotype: A read error is possible here, since a much larger clone lies one base away. This chain links TRBV12-3 or TRBV12-4 with TRBJ2-7, with D hard to call. CDR3 length: 13 amino acids. V lost 7 bases to trimming and J lost 6 bases, with 16 bases between them. The CDR3 is CASNRQGWLEQYF. The CDR3 DNA is TGTGCCAGCAACCGCCAAGGGTGGCTCGAGCAGTACTTC.

The chain carries TRBV4-1 and TRBJ2-5; D may correspond to TRBD1 or TRBD2 (5 bases each). There are 14 residues in the CDR3. Germline V gene sequence: CDR1 MGHRA, CDR2 YSYEKL. Trimming stripped 4 bases from V and 2 bases from J, with 11 bases between. The CDR3 coding sequence is TGCGCCAGCAGCCCGTCGAGGGGACAAGAGACCCAGTACTTC. Its protein product is CASSPSRGQETQYF.

This clonotype was detected a few times. This sequence joins TRBV7-9 and TRBJ2-7; D uncertain. The CDR3 is made up of 14 amino acids. V dropped 8 bases and J dropped 6 bases, with 20 bases sitting between them. In germline, CDR1 is SEHNR, CDR2 FQNEAQ (reference sequence). CDR3 sequence (DNA): TGTGCCAGCTCCTCATTAGCCTCGGGTGGCGAGCAGTACTTC. Amino acids: CASSSLASGGEQYF. Together with reference TRBV7-9 and TRBJ2-7, the CDR3 gives the full variable domain: DTGVSQNPRHKITKRGQNVTFRCDPISEHNRLYWYRQTLGQGPEFLTYFQNEAQLEKSRLLSDRFSAERPKGSFSTLEIQRTEQGDSAMYLCASSSLASGGEQYFGPGTRLTVT.

This clonotype turned up a few times. This chain links TRBV7-9 with TRBJ2-7, with D unresolved. Germline V lookup: CDR1 SEHNR, CDR2 FQNEAQ (reference sequence). Trimming pared 8 bases from V and 4 bases from J, leaving 12 bases between. This CDR3 is 12 amino acids long. CDR3 nucleotides: TGTGCCAGCGCTGGTGGTGGGTACGAGCAGTACTTC. Its translation: CASAGGGYEQYF.

This clonotype has a handful of counts. This chain uses TRBV9 with TRBJ2-5; D is unclear. The germline V and J ends were trimmed by 4 bases and 11 bases, with 9 bases remaining between them. Germline CDR1 and CDR2: SGDLS and YYNGEE. The CDR3 spans 10 residues. The CDR3 nucleotides are TGTGCCAGCAGCCCCCTGAATCAGTACTTC. As protein: CASSPLNQYF.

This clonotype was seen ten or more times. The chain recombines TRBV5-1 with TRBJ2-3; 9 bases fit TRBD1. CDR1 SGHRS and CDR2 YFSETQ come from the germline V gene. The V segment lost 0 bases and the J segment 4 bases; nucleotides outside the gene matches: 12. The CDR3 has 18 residues. Here the CDR3 reads CASSLGSSGTGWADTQYF. DNA of the CDR3: TGCGCCAGCAGCTTGGGGTCGTCGGGGACAGGGTGGGCAGATACGCAGTATTTT.

This clonotype has ten or more counts. The chain employs TRBV7-2 and TRBJ2-3; possibly TRBD2 for D (5 bases). CDR1 SGHTA and CDR2 FQGNSA come from the germline V gene. Trimming left V 0 bases short and J 0 bases short, with 10 bases between. The CDR3 is 16 amino acids. The CDR3 loop reads CASSLADSASTDTQYF. DNA for the CDR3: TGTGCCAGCAGCTTAGCGGACTCGGCTAGCACAGATACGCAGTATTTT.